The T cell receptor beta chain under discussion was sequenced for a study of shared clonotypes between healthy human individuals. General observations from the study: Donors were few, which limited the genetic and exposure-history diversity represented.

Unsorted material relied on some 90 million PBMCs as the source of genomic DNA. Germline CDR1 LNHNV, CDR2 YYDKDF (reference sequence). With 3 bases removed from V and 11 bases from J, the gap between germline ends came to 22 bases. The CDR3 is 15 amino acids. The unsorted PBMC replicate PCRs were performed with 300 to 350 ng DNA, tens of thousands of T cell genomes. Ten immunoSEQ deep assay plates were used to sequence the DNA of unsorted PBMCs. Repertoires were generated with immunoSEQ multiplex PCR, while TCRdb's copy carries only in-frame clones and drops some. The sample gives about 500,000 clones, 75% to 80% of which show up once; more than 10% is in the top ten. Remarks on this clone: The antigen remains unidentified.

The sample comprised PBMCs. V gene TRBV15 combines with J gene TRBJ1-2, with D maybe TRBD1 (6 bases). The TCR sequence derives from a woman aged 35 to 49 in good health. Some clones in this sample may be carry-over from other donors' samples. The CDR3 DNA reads TGTGCCACCAGCAGGGCAGGGGACCCCTTCCGGGGTTACACCTTC. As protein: CATSRAGDPFRGYTF.